The 13 T cell receptor beta chains given below trace back to one sample, sequenced in a study of T cell responses to AZD1222 COVID-19 vaccine. Repertoires were generated with immunoSEQ multiplex PCR, while TCRdb's copy carries only in-frame clones and drops some. The sample includes about 210,000 clones, around 94% of them seen just once. The sequenced sample was peripheral blood, obtained 28 days after the second dose of the MenACWY control vaccine. The source of these receptors is an adult who received the MenACWY meningococcal vaccine as a control.

V usage is TRBV28 and J usage is TRBJ1-1, with D uncertain. The CDR3 is 15 residues long. Germline loops: CDR1 MDHEN, CDR2 SYDVKM. V lost 5 bases to trimming and J lost 4 bases, with 17 bases between them. For the CDR3, the DNA is TGTGCCAGCAGTGACCTCAGTCCCAGGACCACTGAAGCTTTCTTT. Translation gives CASSDLSPRTTEAFF.

The rearrangement joins TRBV6-5 to TRBJ1-1, with D maybe TRBD1 (6 bases). V was cut by 4 bases and J by 1 base, with 7 bases left in between. Germline CDR1 and CDR2: MNHEY and SVGAGI. The CDR3 length is 13 residues. In DNA form, the CDR3 reads TGTGCCAGCAGTTCACAGGGGAACACTGAAGCTTTCTTT. Amino acids: CASSSQGNTEAFF.

This chain joins TRBV5-1 and TRBJ2-7; TRBD1 or TRBD2 may be the D gene (5 bases each). Trimming removed 1 base at V and 1 base at J, with 15 bases between. The CDR3 runs 16 residues. Germline V gives CDR1 SGHRS, CDR2 YFSETQ. CDR3 DNA: TGCGCCAGCAGCTTGATCCTCGGGGCCCCTTCCTACGAGCAGTACTTC. Amino acids: CASSLILGAPSYEQYF.

This sequence joins TRBV27 and TRBJ2-7; no firm D call. Per the germline V gene, CDR1 is MNHEY and CDR2 is SMNVEV (reference sequence). The CDR3 is made up of 13 amino acids. V shed 1 base and J shed 1 base, with 5 bases lying between them. The CDR3 DNA sequence: TGTGCCAGCAGTTTATTGAGTTCCTACGAGCAGTACTTC. Its protein product is CASSLLSSYEQYF.

This chain links TRBV6-5 with TRBJ2-7, with D maybe TRBD1 (6 bases). V lost 5 bases to trimming and J lost 6 bases, with 17 bases between them. Per the germline V gene, CDR1 is MNHEY and CDR2 is SVGAGI. The length of the CDR3 is 14 residues. The CDR3 sequence: CASSLNRERVEQYF. The CDR3 DNA reads as TGTGCCAGCAGTCTCAACAGGGAACGGGTCGAGCAGTACTTC.

The rearrangement joins TRBV5-6 to TRBJ1-1; TRBD1 is a possible D gene (5 bases). Germline lookup yields CDR1 SGHDT and CDR2 YYEEEE. This CDR3 contains 13 residues. V lost 3 bases and J lost 1, with 7 bases in between. This CDR3 is CASSSGPNTEAFF. CDR3 sequence (DNA): TGTGCCAGCAGCTCGGGACCGAACACTGAAGCTTTCTTT. Drawing the rest from reference TRBV5-6 and TRBJ1-1, the complete variable domain is DAGVTQSPTHLIKTRGQQVTLRCSPKSGHDTVSWYQQALGQGPQFIFQYYEEEERQRGNFPDRFSGHQFPNYSSELNVNALLLGDSALYLCASSSGPNTEAFFGQGTRLTVV.

The rearrangement links TRBV6-5 to TRBJ1-2; D not certain. V gave up 3 bases and J gave up 4 bases, with 18 bases separating them. Germline lookup yields CDR1 MNHEY and CDR2 SVGAGI. This CDR3 is built from 16 residues. The CDR3 sequence: CASSYNPGLVGYGYTF. CDR3 in DNA: TGTGCCAGCAGTTATAATCCCGGATTAGTCGGCTATGGCTACACCTTC.

This clone was recorded only once. The V call is TRBV6-5, the J call TRBJ1-5; 9 bases fit TRBD1. The CDR3 is 15 amino acids. The V and J ends lost 6 bases and 6 bases, in that order; junction bases with no gene match: 9. Germline V gene lookup returns CDR1 MNHEY and CDR2 SVGAGI. The CDR3: CASSLTGTGTQPQHF. CDR3 coding DNA: TGTGCCAGCAGCCTTACCGGGACAGGGACTCAGCCCCAGCATTTT.

The J gene is TRBJ2-1, the V gene TRBV7-8; D is possibly TRBD2 (5 bases). Germline loops: CDR1 SGHVS, CDR2 FQNEAQ. The CDR3 runs 11 residues. Deletions cut 1 base from V and 15 bases from J, with 10 bases between. CDR3 coding DNA: TGTGCCAGCAGCTTAGAACTAGGTCTGTTCTTC. Its translation: CASSLELGLFF.

This sequence joins TRBV5-6 and TRBJ2-3; D possibly corresponds to TRBD2 (5 bases). With 3 bases removed from V and 2 bases from J, the gap between germline ends came to 16 bases. Per germline, CDR1 SGHDT and CDR2 YYEEEE. This CDR3 has 16 residues. CDR3 residues: CASSSQGRRVTDTQYF. In DNA, the CDR3 is TGTGCCAGCAGCTCCCAAGGACGGCGGGTCACAGATACGCAGTATTTT.

The V call is TRBV7-9, the J call TRBJ2-7, with a possible D match to TRBD2 (5 bases). Deletions cut 1 base from V and 0 bases from J, with 7 bases between. This CDR3 spans 14 amino acids. Per the germline V gene, CDR1 is SEHNR and CDR2 is FQNEAQ (reference sequence). CDR3 loop: CASSLVGDSYEQYF. The CDR3 bases are TGTGCCAGCAGCTTAGTGGGAGACTCCTACGAGCAGTACTTC.

V and J are TRBV25-1 and TRBJ1-6; D is unresolved. This CDR3 has 14 residues. CDR1 and CDR2 (germline): MGHDK, SYGVNS. V lost 2 bases and J lost 8, with 10 bases in between. CDR3 nucleotide sequence: TGTGCCAGCAGTGAACCGAGGTTTGATTCACCCCTCCACTTT. Translated: CASSEPRFDSPLHF.

DNA for the CDR3: TGTGCCAGTAGTATTGGGACTAGCGGGAGCCGCTCCTACGAGCAGTACTTC. Translation gives CASSIGTSGSRSYEQYF. This chain uses TRBV19 with TRBJ2-7; TRBD2 matches 14 bases. CDR3 size: 17 residues. After removal of 3 bases from V and 0 bases from J, the junction contained 4 bases not matched to a gene. Germline CDR1 is LNHDA and CDR2 is SQIVND (reference sequence).